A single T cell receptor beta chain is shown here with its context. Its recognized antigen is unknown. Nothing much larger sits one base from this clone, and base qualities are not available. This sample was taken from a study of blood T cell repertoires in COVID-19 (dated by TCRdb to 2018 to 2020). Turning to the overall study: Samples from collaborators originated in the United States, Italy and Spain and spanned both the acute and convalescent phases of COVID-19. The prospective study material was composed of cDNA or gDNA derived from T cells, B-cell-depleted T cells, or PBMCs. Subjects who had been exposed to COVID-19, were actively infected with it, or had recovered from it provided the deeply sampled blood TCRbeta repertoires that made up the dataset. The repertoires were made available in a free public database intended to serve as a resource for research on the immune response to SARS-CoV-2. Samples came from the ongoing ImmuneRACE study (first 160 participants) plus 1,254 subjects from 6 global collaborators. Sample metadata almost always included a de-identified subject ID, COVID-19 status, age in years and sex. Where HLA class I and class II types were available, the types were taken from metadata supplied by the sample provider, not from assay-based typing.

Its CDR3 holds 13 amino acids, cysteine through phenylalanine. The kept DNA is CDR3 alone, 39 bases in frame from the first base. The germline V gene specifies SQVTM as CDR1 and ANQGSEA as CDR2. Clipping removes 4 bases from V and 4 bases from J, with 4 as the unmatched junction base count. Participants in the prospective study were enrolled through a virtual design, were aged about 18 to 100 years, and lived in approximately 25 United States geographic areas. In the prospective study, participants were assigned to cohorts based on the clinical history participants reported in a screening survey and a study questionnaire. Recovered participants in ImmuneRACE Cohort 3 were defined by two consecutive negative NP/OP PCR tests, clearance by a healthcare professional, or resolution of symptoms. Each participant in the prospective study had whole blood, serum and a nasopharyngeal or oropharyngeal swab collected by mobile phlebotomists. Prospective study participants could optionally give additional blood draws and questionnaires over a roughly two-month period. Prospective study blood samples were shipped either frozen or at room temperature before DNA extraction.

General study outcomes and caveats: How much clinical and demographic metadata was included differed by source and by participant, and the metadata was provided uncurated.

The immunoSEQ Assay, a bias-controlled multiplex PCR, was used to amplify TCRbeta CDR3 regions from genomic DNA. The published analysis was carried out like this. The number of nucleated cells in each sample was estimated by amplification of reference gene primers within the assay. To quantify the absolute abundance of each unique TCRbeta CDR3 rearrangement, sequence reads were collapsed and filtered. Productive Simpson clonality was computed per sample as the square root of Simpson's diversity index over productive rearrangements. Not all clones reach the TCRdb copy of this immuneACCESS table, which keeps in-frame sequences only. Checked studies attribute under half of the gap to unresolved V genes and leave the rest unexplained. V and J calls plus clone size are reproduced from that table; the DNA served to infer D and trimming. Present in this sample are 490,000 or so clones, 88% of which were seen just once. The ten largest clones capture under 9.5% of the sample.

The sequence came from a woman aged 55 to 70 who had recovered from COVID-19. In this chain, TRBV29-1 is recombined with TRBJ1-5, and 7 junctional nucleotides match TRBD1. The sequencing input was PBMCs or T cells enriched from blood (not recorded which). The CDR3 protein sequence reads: CSVAPGQNQPQHF. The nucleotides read TGCAGCGTTGCCCCGGGACAGAATCAGCCCCAGCATTTT.